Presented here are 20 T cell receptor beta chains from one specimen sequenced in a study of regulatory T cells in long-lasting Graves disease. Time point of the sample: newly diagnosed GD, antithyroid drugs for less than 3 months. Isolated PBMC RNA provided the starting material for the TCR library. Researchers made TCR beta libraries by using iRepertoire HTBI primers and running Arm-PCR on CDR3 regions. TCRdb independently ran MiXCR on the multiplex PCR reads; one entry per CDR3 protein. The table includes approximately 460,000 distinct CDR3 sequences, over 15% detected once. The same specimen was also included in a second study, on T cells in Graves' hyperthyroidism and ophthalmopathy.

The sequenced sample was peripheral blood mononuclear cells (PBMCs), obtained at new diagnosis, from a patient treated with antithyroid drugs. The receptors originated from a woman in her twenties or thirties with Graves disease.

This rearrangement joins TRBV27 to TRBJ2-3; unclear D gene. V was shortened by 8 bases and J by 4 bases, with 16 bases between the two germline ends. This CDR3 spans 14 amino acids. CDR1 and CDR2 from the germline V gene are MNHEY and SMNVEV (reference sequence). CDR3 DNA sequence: TGTGCCAGCTCGTCAGGCTCATACCCAGATACGCAGTATTTT. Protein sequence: CASSSGSYPDTQYF.

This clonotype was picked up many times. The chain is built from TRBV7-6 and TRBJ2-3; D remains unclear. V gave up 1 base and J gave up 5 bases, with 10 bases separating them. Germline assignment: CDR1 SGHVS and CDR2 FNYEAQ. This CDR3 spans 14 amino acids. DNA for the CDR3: TGTGCCAGCAGCTTAGAAGCATCGGGAGATACGCAGTATTTT. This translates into CASSLEASGDTQYF.

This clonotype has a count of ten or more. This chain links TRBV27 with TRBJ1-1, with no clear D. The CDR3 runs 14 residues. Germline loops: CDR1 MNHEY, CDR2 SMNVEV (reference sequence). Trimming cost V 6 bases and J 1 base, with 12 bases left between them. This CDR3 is CASRKGSRNTEAFF. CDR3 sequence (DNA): TGTGCCAGCAGAAAGGGCTCCAGGAACACTGAAGCTTTCTTT.

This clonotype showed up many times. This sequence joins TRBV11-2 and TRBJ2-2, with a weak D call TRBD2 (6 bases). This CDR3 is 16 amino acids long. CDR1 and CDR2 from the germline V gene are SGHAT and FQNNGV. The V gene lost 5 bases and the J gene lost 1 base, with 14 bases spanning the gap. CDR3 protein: CASSGAGTLNTGELFF. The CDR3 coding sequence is TGTGCCAGCAGCGGGGCCGGGACTTTGAACACCGGGGAGCTGTTTTTT. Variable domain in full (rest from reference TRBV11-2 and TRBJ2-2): EAGVAQSPRYKIIEKRQSVAFWCNPISGHATLYWYQQILGQGPKLLIQFQNNGVVDDSQLPKDRFSAERLKGVDSTLKIQPAKLEDSAVYLCASSGAGTLNTGELFFGEGSRLTVL.

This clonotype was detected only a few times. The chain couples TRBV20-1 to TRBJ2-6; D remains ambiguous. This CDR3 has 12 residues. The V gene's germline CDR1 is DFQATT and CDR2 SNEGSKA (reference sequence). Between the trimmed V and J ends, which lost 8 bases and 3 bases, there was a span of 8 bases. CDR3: CSSVGGANVLTF. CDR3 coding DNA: TGCAGTAGTGTGGGTGGGGCCAACGTCCTGACTTTC.

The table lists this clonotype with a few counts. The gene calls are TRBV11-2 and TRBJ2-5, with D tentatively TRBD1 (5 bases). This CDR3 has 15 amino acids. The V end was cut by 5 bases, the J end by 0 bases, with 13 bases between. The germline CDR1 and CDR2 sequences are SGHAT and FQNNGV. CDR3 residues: CASSPHQGNQETQYF. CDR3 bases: TGTGCCAGCAGCCCTCATCAGGGAAACCAAGAGACCCAGTACTTC.

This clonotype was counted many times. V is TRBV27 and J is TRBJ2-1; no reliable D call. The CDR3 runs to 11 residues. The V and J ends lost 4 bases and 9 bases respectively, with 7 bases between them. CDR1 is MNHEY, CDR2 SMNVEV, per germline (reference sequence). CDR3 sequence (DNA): TGTGCCAGCAGTTCGACCAGTGAGCAGTTCTTC. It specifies CASSSTSEQFF.

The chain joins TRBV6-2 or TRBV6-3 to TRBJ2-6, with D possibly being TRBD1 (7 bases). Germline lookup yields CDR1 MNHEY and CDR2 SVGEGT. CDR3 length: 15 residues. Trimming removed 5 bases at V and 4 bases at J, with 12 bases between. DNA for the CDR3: TGTGCCAGCAGTGTACAGGGGAGGGGGGCCAACGTCCTGACTTTC. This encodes CASSVQGRGANVLTF.

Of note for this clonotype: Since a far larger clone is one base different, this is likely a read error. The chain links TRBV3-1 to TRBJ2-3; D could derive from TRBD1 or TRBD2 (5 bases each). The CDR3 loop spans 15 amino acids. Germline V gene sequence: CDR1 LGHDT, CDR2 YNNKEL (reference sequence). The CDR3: CAGSPGPSSTDTQYF. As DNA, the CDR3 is TGTGCCGGCAGCCCGGGACCGAGTAGCACAGATACGCAGTATTTT.

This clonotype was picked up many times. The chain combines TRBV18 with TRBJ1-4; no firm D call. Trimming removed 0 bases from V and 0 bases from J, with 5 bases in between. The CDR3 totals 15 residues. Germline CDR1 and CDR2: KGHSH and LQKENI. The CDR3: CASSPPSTTNEKLFF. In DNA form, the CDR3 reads TGTGCCAGCTCACCACCCTCTACAACTAATGAAAAACTGTTTTTT. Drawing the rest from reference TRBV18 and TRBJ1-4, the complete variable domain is NAGVMQNPRHLVRRRGQEARLRCSPMKGHSHVYWYRQLPEEGLKFMVYLQKENIIDESGMPKERFSAEFPKEGPSILRIQQVVRGDSAAYFCASSPPSTTNEKLFFGSGTQLSVL.

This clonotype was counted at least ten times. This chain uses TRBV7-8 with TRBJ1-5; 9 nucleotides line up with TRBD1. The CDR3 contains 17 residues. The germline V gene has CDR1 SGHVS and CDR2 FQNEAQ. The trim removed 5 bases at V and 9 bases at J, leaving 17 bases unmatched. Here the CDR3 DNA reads TGTGCCAGCAGCACCCGCTCCGGGACAGGGTTACGGGGGCCCCAGCATTTT. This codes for CASSTRSGTGLRGPQHF. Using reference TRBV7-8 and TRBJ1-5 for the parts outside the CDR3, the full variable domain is GAGVSQSPRYKVAKRGQDVALRCDPISGHVSLFWYQQALGQGPEFLTYFQNEAQLDKSGLPSDRFFAERPEGSVSTLKIQRTQQEDSAVYLCASSTRSGTGLRGPQHFGDGTRLSIL.

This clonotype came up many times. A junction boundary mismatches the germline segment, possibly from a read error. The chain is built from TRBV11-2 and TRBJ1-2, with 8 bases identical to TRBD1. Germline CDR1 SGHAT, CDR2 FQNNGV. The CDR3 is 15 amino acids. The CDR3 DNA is TGCGCCAGCAGCCAAGTTGAGACAGGGGAGTATGGCTACACCTTC. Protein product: CASSQVETGEYGYTF.

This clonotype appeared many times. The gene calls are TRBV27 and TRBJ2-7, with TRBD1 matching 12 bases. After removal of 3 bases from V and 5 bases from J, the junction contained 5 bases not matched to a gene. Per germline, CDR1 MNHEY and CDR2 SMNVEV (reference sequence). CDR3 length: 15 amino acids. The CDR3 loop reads CASSFGTGGKDEQYF. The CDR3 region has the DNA TGTGCCAGCAGTTTCGGGACAGGGGGCAAGGACGAGCAGTACTTC.

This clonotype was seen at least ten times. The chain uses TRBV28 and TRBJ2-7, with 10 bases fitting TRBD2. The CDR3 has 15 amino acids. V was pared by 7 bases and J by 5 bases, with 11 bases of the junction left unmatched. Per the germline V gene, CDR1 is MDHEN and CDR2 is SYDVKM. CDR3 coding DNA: TGTGCCAGCAACCCTAGAGCGGGAGGGTTCCACGAGCAGTACTTC. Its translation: CASNPRAGGFHEQYF.

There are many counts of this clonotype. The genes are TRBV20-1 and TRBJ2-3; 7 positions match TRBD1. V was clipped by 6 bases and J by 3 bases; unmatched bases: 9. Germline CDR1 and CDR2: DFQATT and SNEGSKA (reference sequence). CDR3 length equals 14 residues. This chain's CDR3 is CSAGKGAKTDTQYF. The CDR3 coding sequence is TGCAGTGCGGGAAAGGGGGCCAAGACAGATACGCAGTATTTT.

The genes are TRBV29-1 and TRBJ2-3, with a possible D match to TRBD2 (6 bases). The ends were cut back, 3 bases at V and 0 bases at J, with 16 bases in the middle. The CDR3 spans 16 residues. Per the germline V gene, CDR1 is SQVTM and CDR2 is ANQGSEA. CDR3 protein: CSVEVPLASSTDTQYF. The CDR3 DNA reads TGCAGCGTTGAGGTACCTCTAGCGTCTAGCACAGATACGCAGTATTTT.

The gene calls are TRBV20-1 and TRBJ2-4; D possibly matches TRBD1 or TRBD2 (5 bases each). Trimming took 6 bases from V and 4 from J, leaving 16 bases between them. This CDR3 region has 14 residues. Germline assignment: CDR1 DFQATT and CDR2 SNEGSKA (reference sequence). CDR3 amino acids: CSAVPPGPKNIQYF. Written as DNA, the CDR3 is TGCAGTGCCGTTCCCCCGGGACCGAAAAACATTCAGTACTTC.

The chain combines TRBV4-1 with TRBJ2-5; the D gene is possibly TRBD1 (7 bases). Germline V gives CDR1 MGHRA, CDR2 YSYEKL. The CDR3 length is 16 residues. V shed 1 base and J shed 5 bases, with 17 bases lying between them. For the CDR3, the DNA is TGCGCCAGCAGCCAAGTTGAGGGGGCGGGAAGGGAGACCCAGTACTTC. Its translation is CASSQVEGAGRETQYF.

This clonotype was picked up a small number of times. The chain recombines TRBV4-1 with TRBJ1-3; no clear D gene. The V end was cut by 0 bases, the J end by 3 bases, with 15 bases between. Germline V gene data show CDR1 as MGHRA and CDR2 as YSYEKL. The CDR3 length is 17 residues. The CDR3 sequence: CASSQDLTWTGGNTIYF. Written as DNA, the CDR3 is TGCGCCAGCAGCCAAGATTTAACGTGGACGGGTGGAAACACCATATATTTT.

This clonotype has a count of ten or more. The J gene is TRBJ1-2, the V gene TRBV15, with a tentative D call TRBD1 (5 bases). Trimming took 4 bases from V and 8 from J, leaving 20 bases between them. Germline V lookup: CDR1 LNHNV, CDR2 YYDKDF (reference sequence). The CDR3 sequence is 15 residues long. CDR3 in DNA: TGTGCCACCAGCATCGAACCGCAGGGATTCGGAGGCTACACCTTC. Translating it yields CATSIEPQGFGGYTF. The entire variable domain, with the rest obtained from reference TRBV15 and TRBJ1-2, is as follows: DAMVIQNPRYQVTQFGKPVTLSCSQTLNHNVMYWYQQKSSQAPKLLFHYYDKDFNNEADTPDNFQSRRPNTSFCFLDIRSPGLGDTAMYLCATSIEPQGFGGYTFGSGTRLTVV.